The clone carrying this T cell receptor beta chain has only a few counts. After removal of 5 bases from V and 6 bases from J, the junction contained 7 bases not matched to a gene. The germline V gene encodes CDR1 SGHAT and CDR2 FQDESV (reference sequence). The CDR3 is 13 residues long. This sample was included in a study of control samples from healthy donors and cancer patients. Here immunoSEQ multiplex PCR was the method, and the copy in TCRdb shows in-frame clones only, minus some. The sample shows under 450,000 clones, 80% to 95% of them seen only once. This clonotype originated in a man between 40 and 49 years old with head and neck cancer. Material: PBMCs. The V gene is TRBV11-1, the J gene TRBJ2-7; 7 bases fit TRBD1. The DNA for the CDR3 is TGTGCCAGCAGCAAAGACAGGGATGGCGAGCAGTACTTC. Translated, it gives CASSKDRDGEQYF. Together with reference TRBV11-1 and TRBJ2-7, the CDR3 gives the full variable domain: EAEVAQSPRYKITEKSQAVAFWCDPISGHATLYWYRQILGQGPELLVQFQDESVVDDSQLPKDRFSAERLKGVDSTLKIQPAELGDSAMYLCASSKDRDGEQYFGPGTRLTVT.